The T cell receptor beta chain under discussion was sequenced for a study of shared clonotypes between healthy human individuals. Here immunoSEQ multiplex PCR was the method, and the copy in TCRdb shows in-frame clones only, minus some. The sample lists under 850,000 clones, roughly 72% occurring once. This CDR3 has 16 amino acids. In germline, CDR1 is SGHRS, CDR2 YFSETQ. V lost 4 bases, J lost 0 bases, and 14 bases lay in between. The chain couples TRBV5-1 to TRBJ1-3; D gene uncertain. This receptor was identified in a woman aged 30 to 39 in good health. Sequenced: memory CD4+ T cells sorted from blood. Subset meaning: CD45RA-negative fraction. The CDR3 is CASSPSPRGSGNTIYF. The CDR3 region has the DNA TGCGCCAGCAGCCCTAGCCCGCGGGGCTCTGGAAACACCATATATTTT.